This T cell receptor (beta chain) is from a study of blood T cell repertoires in COVID-19. About the study: T cells, B-cell-depleted T cells, or PBMCs supplied cDNA or gDNA.

Only a few counts were recorded for this clone. Trimming removed 2 bases at V and 1 base at J, with 6 bases between. Per germline, CDR1 SGHDT and CDR2 YYEEEE. This CDR3 has 13 amino acids. The study recruited people aged roughly 18 to 100 years across 20 to 30 US areas. Cohort allocation depended upon clinical history that participants reported. In the original analysis: Amplification of reference gene primers was used by the study to estimate nucleated cell counts. Profiling relied on immunoSEQ multiplex PCR, and the TCRdb table lists in-frame clones only, not all of them. V and J calls and clone size are given by that table; D and trimming were obtained from the DNA. The sample lists more than 250,000 clones, around 88% occurring once.

Sequences were obtained from PBMCs or T cells enriched from blood (not recorded which). This TCR derives from a woman aged 40 to 49 with acute COVID-19. The gene calls are TRBV5-6 and TRBJ1-2; no reliable D call. DNA of the CDR3: TGTGCCAGCAGCTTTCTCGGTAACTATGGCTACACCTTC. Amino acid sequence: CASSFLGNYGYTF.